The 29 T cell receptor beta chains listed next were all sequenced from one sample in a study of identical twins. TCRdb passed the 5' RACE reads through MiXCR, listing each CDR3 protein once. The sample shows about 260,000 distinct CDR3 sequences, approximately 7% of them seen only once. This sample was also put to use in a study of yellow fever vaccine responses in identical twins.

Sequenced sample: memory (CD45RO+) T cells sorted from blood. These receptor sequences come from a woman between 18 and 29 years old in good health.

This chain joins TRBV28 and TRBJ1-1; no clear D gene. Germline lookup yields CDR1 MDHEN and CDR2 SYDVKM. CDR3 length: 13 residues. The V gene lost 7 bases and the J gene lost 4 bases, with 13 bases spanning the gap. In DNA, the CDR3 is TGTGCCAGCACGAGAAGGATCATCACTGAAGCTTTCTTT. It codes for CASTRRIITEAFF.

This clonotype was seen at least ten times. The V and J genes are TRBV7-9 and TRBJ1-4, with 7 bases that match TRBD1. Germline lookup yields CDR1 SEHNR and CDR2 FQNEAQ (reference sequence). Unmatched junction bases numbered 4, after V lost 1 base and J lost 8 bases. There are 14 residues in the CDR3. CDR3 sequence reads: CASSLDRGDEKLFF. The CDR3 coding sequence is TGTGCCAGCAGCTTAGACAGGGGCGACGAAAAACTGTTTTTT.

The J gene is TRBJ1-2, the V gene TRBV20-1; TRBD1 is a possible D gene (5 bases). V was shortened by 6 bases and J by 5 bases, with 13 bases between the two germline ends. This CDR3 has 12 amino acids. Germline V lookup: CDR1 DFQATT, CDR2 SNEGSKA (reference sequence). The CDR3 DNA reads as TGCAGTGCAGACCCGGGACCTTATGGCTACACCTTC. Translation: CSADPGPYGYTF.

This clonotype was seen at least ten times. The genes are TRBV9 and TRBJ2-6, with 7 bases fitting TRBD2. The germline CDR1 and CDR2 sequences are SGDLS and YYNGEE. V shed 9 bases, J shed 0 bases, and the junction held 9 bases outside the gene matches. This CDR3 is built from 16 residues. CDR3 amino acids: CATSASGGSGANVLTF. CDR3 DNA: TGTGCCACCTCTGCCTCGGGGGGCTCTGGGGCCAACGTCCTGACTTTC.

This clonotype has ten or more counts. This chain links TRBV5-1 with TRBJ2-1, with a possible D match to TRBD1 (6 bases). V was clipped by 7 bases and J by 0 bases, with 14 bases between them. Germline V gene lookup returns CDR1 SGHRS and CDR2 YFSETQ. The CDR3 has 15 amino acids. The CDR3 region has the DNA TGCGCCAGCTCTACGGACAGCAGCTCCTACAATGAGCAGTTCTTC. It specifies CASSTDSSSYNEQFF.

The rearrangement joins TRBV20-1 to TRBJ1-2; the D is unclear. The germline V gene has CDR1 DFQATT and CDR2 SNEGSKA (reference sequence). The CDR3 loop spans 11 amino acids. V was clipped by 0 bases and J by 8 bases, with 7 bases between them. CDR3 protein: CSARDKKGYTF. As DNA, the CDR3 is TGCAGTGCTAGAGATAAGAAGGGCTACACCTTC.

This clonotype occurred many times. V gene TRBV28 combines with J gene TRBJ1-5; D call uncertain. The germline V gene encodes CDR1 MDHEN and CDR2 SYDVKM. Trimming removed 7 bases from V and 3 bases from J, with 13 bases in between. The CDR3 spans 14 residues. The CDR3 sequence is CASNLVQTNQPQHF. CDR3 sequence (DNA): TGTGCCAGCAACCTTGTCCAGACCAATCAGCCCCAGCATTTT.

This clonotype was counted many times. CDR3: CSAADRGSYNEQFF. The CDR3 DNA reads as TGCAGCGCCGCTGACAGGGGCTCCTACAATGAGCAGTTCTTC. This rearrangement joins TRBV29-1 to TRBJ2-1; TRBD1 agrees at 8 bases. The CDR3 is made up of 14 amino acids. V was pared by 7 bases and J by 0 bases, with 5 bases of the junction left unmatched. Germline assignment: CDR1 SQVTM and CDR2 ANQGSEA.

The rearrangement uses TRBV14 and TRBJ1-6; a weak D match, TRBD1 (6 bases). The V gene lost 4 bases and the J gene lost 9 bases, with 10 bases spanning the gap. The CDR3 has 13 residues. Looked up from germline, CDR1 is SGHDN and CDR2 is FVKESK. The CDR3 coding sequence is TGTGCCAGCAGCCCACAGGGAGGTTCACCCCTCCACTTT. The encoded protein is CASSPQGGSPLHF.

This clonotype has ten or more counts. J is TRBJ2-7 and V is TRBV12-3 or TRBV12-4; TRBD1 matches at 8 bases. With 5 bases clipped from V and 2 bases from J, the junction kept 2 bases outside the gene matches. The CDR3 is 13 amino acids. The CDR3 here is CASSVQGAYEQYF. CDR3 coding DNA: TGTGCCAGCAGTGTACAGGGGGCCTACGAGCAGTACTTC.

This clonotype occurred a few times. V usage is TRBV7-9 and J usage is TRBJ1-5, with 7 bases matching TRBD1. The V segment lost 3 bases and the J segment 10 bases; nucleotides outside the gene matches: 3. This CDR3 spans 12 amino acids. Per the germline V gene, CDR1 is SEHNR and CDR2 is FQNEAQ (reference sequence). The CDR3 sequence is CASSFQGGPQHF. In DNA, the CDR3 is TGTGCCAGCAGCTTCCAGGGGGGACCCCAGCATTTT.

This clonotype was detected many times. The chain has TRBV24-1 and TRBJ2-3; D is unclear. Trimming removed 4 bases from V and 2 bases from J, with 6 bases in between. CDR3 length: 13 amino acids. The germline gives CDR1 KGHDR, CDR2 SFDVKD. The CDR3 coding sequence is TGTGCCACCAGTGACTCCACCACAGATACGCAGTATTTT. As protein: CATSDSTTDTQYF.

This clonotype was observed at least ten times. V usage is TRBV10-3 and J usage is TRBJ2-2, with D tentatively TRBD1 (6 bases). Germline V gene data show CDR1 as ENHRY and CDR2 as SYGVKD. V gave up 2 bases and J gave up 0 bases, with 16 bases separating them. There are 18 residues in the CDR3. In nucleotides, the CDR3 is TGTGCCATCAGTGAGGCCAACTCAGGGGATACGAACACCGGGGAGCTGTTTTTT. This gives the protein CAISEANSGDTNTGELFF.

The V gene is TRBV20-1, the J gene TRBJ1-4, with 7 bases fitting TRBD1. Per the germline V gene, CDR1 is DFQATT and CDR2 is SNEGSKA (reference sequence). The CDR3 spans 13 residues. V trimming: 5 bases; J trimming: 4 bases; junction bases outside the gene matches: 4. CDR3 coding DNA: TGCAGTGCTCGACAGGGCTTTAATGAAAAACTGTTTTTT. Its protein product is CSARQGFNEKLFF.

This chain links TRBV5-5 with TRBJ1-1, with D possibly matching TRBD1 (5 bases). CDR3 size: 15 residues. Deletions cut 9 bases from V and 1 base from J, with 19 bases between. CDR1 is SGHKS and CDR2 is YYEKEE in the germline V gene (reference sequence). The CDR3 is CATSEREGRNTEAFF. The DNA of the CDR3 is TGTGCCACCTCCGAGCGAGAGGGGCGGAACACTGAAGCTTTCTTT.

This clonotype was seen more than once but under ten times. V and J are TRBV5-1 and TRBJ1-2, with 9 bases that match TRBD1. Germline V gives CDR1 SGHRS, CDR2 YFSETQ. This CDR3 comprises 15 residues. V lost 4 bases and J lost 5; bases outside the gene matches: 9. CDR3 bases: TGCGCCAGCAGCCTAGTCCCGGGACAGGGTTATGGCTACACCTTC. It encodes CASSLVPGQGYGYTF.

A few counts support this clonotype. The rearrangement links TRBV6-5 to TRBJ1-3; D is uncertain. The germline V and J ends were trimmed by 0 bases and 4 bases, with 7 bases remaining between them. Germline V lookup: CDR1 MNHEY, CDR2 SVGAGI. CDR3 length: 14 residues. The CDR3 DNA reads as TGTGCCAGCAGTTACTCGACTCTCGGAAACACCATATATTTT. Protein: CASSYSTLGNTIYF.

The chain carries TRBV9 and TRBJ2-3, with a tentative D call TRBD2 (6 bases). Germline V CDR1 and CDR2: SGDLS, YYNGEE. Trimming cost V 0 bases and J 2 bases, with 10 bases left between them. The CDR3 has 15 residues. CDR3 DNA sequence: TGTGCCAGCAGCGTAGTAAGCGGGTCCACAGATACGCAGTATTTT. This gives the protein CASSVVSGSTDTQYF.

The DNA for the CDR3 is TGTGCCAGCAGGACTAGCGGCACAGATACGCAGTATTTT. The encoded protein is CASRTSGTDTQYF. The V gene is TRBV2, the J gene TRBJ2-3, with 8 bases matching TRBD2. Per the germline V gene, CDR1 is SNHLY and CDR2 is FYNNEI. V was clipped by 6 bases and J by 1 base; unmatched bases: 0. The CDR3 extends over 13 amino acids. Filled out from reference TRBV2 and TRBJ2-3, the complete variable domain reads EPEVTQTPSHQVTQMGQEVILRCVPISNHLYFYWYRQILGQKVEFLVSFYNNEISEKSEIFDDQFSVERPDGSNFTLKIRSTKLEDSAMYFCASRTSGTDTQYFGPGTRLTVL.

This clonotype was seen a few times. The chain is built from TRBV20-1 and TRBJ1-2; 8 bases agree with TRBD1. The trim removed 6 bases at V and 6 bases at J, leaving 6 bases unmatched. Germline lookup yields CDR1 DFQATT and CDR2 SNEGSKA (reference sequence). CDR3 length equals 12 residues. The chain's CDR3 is CSATDRGDGYTF. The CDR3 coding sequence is TGCAGTGCCACCGACAGGGGCGATGGCTACACCTTC.

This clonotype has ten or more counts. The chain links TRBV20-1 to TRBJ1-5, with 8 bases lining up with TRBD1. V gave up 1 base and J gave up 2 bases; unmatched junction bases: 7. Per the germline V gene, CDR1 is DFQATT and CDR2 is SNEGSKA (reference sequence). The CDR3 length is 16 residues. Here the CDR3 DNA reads TGCAGTGCTAGAGTCCCGGACAGGGCAGGCAATCAGCCCCAGCATTTT. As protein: CSARVPDRAGNQPQHF.

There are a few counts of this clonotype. In DNA form, the CDR3 reads TGTGCCAGCAGCGTAACTGGGACTACCATCGCCGGGGAGCTGTTTTTT. The encoded protein is CASSVTGTTIAGELFF. The chain recombines TRBV9 with TRBJ2-2; 7 nucleotides agree with TRBD2. The CDR3 spans 16 residues. Germline V gene sequence: CDR1 SGDLS, CDR2 YYNGEE. With V trimmed by 1 base and J by 6 bases, 9 bases remained unmatched.

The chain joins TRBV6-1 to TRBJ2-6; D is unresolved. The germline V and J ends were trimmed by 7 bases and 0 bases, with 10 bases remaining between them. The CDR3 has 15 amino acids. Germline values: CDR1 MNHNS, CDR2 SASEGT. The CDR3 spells CASTPTTSGANVLTF. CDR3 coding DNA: TGTGCCAGCACCCCTACCACCTCTGGGGCCAACGTCCTGACTTTC.

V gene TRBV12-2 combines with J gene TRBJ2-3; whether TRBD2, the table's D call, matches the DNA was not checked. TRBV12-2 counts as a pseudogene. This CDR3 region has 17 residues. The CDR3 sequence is CASRLALTNPVAGTQYF. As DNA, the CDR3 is TGTGCAAGTCGCTTAGCGCTTACAAACCCCGTGGCGGGTACGCAGTATTTT.

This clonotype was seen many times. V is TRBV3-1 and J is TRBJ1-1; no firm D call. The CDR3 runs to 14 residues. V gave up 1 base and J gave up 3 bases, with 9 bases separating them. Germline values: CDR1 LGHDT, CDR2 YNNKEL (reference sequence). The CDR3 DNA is TGTGCCAGCAGCCAAGTAAGTTATGACACTGAAGCTTTCTTT. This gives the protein CASSQVSYDTEAFF. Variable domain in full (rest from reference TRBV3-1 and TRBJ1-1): DTAVSQTPKYLVTQMGNDKSIKCEQNLGHDTMYWYKQDSKKFLKIMFSYNNKELIINETVPNRFSPKSPDKAHLNLHINSLELGDSAVYFCASSQVSYDTEAFFGQGTRLTVV.

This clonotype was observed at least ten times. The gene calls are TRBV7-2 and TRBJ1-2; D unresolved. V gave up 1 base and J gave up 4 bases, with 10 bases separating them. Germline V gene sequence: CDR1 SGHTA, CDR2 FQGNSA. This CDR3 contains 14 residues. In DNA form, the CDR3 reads TGTGCCAGCAGCTTAGGGGCACAGATCTATGGCTACACCTTC. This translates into CASSLGAQIYGYTF.

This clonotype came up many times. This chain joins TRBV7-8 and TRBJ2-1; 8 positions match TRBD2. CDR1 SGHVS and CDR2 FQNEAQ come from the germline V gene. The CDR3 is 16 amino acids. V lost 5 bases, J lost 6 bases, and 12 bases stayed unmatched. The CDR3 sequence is CASSLPQRELINEQFF. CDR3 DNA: TGTGCCAGCAGCCTGCCCCAGCGGGAGTTGATCAATGAGCAGTTCTTC. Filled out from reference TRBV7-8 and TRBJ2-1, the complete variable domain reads GAGVSQSPRYKVAKRGQDVALRCDPISGHVSLFWYQQALGQGPEFLTYFQNEAQLDKSGLPSDRFFAERPEGSVSTLKIQRTQQEDSAVYLCASSLPQRELINEQFFGPGTRLTVL.

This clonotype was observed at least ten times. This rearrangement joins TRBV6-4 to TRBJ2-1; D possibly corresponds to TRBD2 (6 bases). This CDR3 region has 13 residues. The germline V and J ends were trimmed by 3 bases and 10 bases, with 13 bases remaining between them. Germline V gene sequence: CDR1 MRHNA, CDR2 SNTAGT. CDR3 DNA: TGTGCCAGCAGTGAGTACGGGGGACTGGAGCAGTTCTTC. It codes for CASSEYGGLEQFF.

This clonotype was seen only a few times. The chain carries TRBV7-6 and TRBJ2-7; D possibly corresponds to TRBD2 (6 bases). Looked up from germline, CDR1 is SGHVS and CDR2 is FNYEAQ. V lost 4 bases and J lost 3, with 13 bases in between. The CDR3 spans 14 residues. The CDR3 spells CASSSSAGNYEQYF. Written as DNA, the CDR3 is TGTGCCAGCAGCTCTAGTGCGGGGAACTACGAGCAGTACTTC.